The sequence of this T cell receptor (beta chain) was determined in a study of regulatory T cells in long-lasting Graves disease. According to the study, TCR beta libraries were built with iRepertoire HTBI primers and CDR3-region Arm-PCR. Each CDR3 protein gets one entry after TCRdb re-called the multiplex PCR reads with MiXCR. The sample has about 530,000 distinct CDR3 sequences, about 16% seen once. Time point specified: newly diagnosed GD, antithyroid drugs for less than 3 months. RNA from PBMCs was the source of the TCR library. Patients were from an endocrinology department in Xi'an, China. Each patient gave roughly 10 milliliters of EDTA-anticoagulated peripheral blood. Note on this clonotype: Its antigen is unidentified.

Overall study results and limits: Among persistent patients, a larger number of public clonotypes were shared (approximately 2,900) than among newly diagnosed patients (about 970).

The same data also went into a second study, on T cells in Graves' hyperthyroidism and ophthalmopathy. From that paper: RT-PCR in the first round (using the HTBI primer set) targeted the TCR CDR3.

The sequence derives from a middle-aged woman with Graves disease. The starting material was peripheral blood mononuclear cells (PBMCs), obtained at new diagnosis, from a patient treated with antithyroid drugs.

This chain's CDR3 is CASSPQASGANVLTF. The CDR3 nucleotides read TGTGCCAGCTCACCTCAGGCCTCTGGGGCCAACGTCCTGACTTTC. The genes are TRBV18 and TRBJ2-6; D is unresolved. The CDR3 has 15 amino acids. Germline V gene sequence: CDR1 KGHSH, CDR2 LQKENI. Between the trimmed V and J ends, which lost 3 bases and 0 bases, there was a span of 6 bases.